The 10 T cell receptor beta chains given below trace back to one sample, sequenced in a study of T cell responses to AZD1222 COVID-19 vaccine. Method: immunoSEQ multiplex PCR; TCRdb's copy keeps in-frame clones and lacks some. The table includes around 84,000 clones, roughly 90% detected once. Here the sequenced sample was peripheral blood, taken on day 0 of AZD1222 vaccination. These receptors all stem from an adult in good health.

The rearrangement joins TRBV19 to TRBJ2-7; 9 bases are a match to TRBD2. CDR1 is LNHDA, CDR2 SQIVND, per germline (reference sequence). With V trimmed by 9 bases and J by 4 bases, 4 bases remained unmatched. This CDR3 spans 12 amino acids. For the CDR3, the DNA is TGTGCCAGCTCGACTAGCGGATACGAGCAGTACTTC. Its protein product is CASSTSGYEQYF.

This chain uses TRBV28 with TRBJ1-5; D might be TRBD1 (5 bases). The length of the CDR3 is 14 residues. V lost 5 bases, J lost 6 bases, and 14 bases lay in between. CDR1 and CDR2 (germline): MDHEN, SYDVKM. In DNA, the CDR3 is TGTGCCAGCAGTCCTGACAGTTTCTCTCAGCCCCAGCATTTT. Encoded protein: CASSPDSFSQPQHF.

The genes are TRBV3-1 (or the pseudogene TRBV3-2) and TRBJ2-1; perhaps TRBD1 as D (6 bases). V shed 5 bases and J shed 4 bases, with 6 bases lying between them. CDR1 is LGHDT and CDR2 is YNNKEL in the germline V gene (reference sequence). The CDR3 spans 12 residues. The CDR3 region is CASSGQYNEQFF. DNA for the CDR3: TGTGCCAGCAGCGGACAGTACAATGAGCAGTTCTTC.

The chain joins TRBV3-1 (or the pseudogene TRBV3-2) to TRBJ2-7, with D possibly TRBD1 on 5 matching bases. The germline gives CDR1 LGHDT, CDR2 YNNKEL (reference sequence). Deletions cut 3 bases from V and 0 bases from J, with 12 bases between. The CDR3 spans 15 residues. CDR3 amino acids: CASSHFRVTSYEQYF. For the CDR3, the DNA is TGTGCCAGCAGCCATTTCAGGGTAACCTCCTACGAGCAGTACTTC.

The chain recombines TRBV7-3 with TRBJ2-7; no clear D gene. CDR3 length: 13 amino acids. Germline-derived CDR1 and CDR2 are SGHTA and FQGTGA. Trimming stripped 3 bases from V and 3 bases from J, with 9 bases between. CDR3 nucleotide sequence: TGTGCCAGCAGCTTGGGATCGAACTACGAGCAGTACTTC. Residues: CASSLGSNYEQYF. Looking up the rest from reference TRBV7-3 and TRBJ2-7 gives the full variable domain: GAGVSQTPSNKVTEKGKYVELRCDPISGHTALYWYRQSLGQGPEFLIYFQGTGAADDSGLPNDRFFAVRPEGSVSTLKIQRTERGDSAVYLCASSLGSNYEQYFGPGTRLTVT.

The rearrangement uses TRBV10-3 and TRBJ1-2, with 9 bases matching TRBD1. Trimming took 4 bases from V and 3 from J; bases not matched to a gene: 0. There are 13 residues in the CDR3. CDR1 and CDR2 from the germline V gene are ENHRY and SYGVKD. The CDR3: CAISGTGDYGYTF. CDR3 coding DNA: TGTGCCATCAGTGGGACAGGGGACTATGGCTACACCTTC.

J is TRBJ1-2 and V is TRBV7-9; no clear D. Trimming cost V 0 bases and J 13 bases, with 18 bases left between them. CDR1 and CDR2 (germline): SEHNR, FQNEAQ (reference sequence). The CDR3 is 14 amino acids. The CDR3: CASSLASMAGRCTF. Written as DNA, the CDR3 is TGTGCCAGCAGCTTAGCCTCGATGGCAGGAAGATGCACCTTC.

The rearrangement links TRBV9 to TRBJ2-1; 12 bases fit TRBD2. After removal of 4 bases from V and 8 bases from J, the junction contained 7 bases not matched to a gene. The CDR3 is made up of 15 amino acids. Germline V gives CDR1 SGDLS, CDR2 YYNGEE. The CDR3 region is CASSPRLAGVDEQFF. CDR3 nucleotide sequence: TGTGCCAGCAGCCCGCGACTAGCGGGAGTCGATGAGCAGTTCTTC.

The CDR3 nucleotides are TGTGCCACCAGTGGGGGGACACCCCGTTCACCCCTCCACTTT. This gives the protein CATSGGTPRSPLHF. This chain connects TRBV15 to TRBJ1-6; D may be TRBD1 (6 bases). In germline, CDR1 is LNHNV, CDR2 YYDKDF (reference sequence). This CDR3 contains 14 residues. V was pared by 6 bases and J by 9 bases, with 15 bases between.

The CDR3: CASTSEGRGTQYF. In nucleotides, the CDR3 is TGTGCCAGCACTTCGGAGGGTCGGGGGACCCAGTACTTC. V and J are TRBV2 and TRBJ2-5; TRBD2 might be the D (6 bases). The V gene lost 7 bases and the J gene lost 7 bases, with 16 bases spanning the gap. This CDR3 has 13 residues. Germline CDR1 and CDR2: SNHLY and FYNNEI.